This TCR beta chain was sequenced for a study of blood T cell repertoires in COVID-19. Study-wide background: Samples representing acute and convalescent COVID-19 were sourced from the United States, Italy and Spain. T cells, B-cell-depleted T cells, or PBMCs supplied cDNA or gDNA.

Looked up from germline, CDR1 is SGHKS and CDR2 is YYEKEE (reference sequence). The CDR3 is 14 amino acids. Trimming removed 4 bases from V and 7 bases from J; junction bases left unmatched: 10. Original handling: By means of reference gene primer amplification, nucleated cell counts were estimated. Method: immunoSEQ multiplex PCR; TCRdb's copy keeps in-frame clones and lacks some. V and J calls plus clone size are reproduced from that table; the DNA served to infer D and trimming. The sample consists of 220,000 or so clones, 80% to 90% of them appearing once. Sequenced input: peripheral blood. This clonotype was obtained from a woman in her sixties or seventies who had recovered from COVID-19. The gene calls are TRBV5-5 and TRBJ1-2, with 7 bases lining up with TRBD1. The CDR3 nucleotides read TGTGCCAGCAGCCCCGGGACAGATCGAGGTGGCTACACCTTC. This gives the protein CASSPGTDRGGYTF. The full variable domain, its missing parts supplied by reference TRBV5-5 and TRBJ1-2, is DAGVTQSPTHLIKTRGQQVTLRCSPISGHKSVSWYQQVLGQGPQFIFQYYEKEERGRGNFPDRFSARQFPNYSSELNVNALLLGDSALYLCASSPGTDRGGYTFGSGTRLTVV.